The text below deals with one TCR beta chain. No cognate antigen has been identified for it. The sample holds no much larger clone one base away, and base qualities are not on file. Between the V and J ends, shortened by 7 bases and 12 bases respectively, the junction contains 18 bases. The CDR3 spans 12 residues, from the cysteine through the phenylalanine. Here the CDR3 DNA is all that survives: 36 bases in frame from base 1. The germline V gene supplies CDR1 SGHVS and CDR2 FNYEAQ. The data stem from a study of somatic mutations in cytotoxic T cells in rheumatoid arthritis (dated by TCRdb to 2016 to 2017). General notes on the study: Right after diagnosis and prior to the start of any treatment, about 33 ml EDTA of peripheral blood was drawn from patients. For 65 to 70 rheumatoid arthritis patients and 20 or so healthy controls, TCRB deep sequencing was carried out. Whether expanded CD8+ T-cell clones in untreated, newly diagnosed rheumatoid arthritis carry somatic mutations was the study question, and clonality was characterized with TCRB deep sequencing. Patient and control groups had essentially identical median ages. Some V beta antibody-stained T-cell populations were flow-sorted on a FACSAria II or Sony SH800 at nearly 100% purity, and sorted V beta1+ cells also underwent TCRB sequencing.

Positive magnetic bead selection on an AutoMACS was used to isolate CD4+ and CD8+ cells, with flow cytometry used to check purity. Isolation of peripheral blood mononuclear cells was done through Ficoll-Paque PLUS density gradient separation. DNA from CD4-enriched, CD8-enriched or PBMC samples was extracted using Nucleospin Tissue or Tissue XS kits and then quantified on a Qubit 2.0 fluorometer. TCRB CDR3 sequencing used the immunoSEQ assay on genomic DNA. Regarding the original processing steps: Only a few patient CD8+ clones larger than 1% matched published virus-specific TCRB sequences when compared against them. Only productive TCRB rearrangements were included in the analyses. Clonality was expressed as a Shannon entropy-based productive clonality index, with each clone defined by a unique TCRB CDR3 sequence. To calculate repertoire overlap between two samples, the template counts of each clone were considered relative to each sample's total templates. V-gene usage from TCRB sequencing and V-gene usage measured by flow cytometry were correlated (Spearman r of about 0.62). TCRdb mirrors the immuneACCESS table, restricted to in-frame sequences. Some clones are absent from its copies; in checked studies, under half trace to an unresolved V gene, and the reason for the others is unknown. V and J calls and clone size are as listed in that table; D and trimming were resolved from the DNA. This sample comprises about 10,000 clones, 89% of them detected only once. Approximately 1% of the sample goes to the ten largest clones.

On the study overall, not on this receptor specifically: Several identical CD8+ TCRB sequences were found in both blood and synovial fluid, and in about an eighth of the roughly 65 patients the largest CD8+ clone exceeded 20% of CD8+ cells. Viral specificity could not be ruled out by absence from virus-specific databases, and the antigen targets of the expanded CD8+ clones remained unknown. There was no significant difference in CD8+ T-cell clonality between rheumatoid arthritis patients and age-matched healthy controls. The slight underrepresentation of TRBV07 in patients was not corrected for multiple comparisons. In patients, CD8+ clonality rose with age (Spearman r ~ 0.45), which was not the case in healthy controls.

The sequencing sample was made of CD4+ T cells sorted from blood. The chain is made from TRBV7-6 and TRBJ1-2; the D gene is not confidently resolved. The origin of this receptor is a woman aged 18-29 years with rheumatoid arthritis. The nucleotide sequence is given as TGTGCCAGCAAAGGGAGCTTCGGTTCACACACCTTC. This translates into CASKGSFGSHTF.